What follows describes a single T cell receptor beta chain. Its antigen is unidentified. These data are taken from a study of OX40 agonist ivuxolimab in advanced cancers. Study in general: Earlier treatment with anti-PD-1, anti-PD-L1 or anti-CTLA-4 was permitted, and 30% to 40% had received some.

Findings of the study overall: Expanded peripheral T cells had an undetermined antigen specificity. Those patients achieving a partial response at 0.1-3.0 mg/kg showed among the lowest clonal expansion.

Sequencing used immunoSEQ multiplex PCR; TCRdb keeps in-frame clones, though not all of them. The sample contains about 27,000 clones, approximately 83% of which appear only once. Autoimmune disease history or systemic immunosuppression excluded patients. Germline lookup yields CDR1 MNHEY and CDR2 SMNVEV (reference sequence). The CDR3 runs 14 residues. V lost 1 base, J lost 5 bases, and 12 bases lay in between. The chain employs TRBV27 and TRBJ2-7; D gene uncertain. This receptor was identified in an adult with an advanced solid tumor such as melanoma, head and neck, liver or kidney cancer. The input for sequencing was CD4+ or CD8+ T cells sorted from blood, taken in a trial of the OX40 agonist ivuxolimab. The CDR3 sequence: CASSLFPKGNEQYF. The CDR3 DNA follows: TGTGCCAGCAGTTTATTTCCCAAAGGCAACGAGCAGTACTTC.